The 14 T cell receptor beta chains listed next were all sequenced from one sample in a study of T cell responses to AZD1222 COVID-19 vaccine. Clones were sequenced by immunoSEQ multiplex PCR, and TCRdb holds only the in-frame ones, with some missing. The repertoire holds over 140,000 clones, 80% to 95% seen once, with about 3.7% in the top ten. Specimen: peripheral blood, collected 28 days after the second AZD1222 dose. Every receptor here comes from an adult who received the AZD1222 COVID-19 vaccine.

V and J are TRBV9 and TRBJ1-2; 10 bases line up with TRBD1. From germline, CDR1 is SGDLS and CDR2 YYNGEE. The length of the CDR3 is 15 residues. Germline trimming cut 3 bases from V and 6 bases from J; bases unmatched to any gene: 8. CDR3 protein: CASSALLGQGNGYTF. In DNA, the CDR3 is TGTGCCAGCAGCGCCTTGTTGGGACAGGGGAATGGCTACACCTTC.

V gene TRBV15 combines with J gene TRBJ2-5; TRBD2 aligns across 7 bases. J lost 3 bases, V lost 0 bases, and 4 bases had no gene match. CDR3 length: 15 amino acids. Germline CDR1 is LNHNV and CDR2 is YYDKDF (reference sequence). The CDR3 here is CATSRDGTTEETQYF. For the CDR3, the DNA is TGTGCCACCAGCAGAGATGGGACTACGGAAGAGACCCAGTACTTC.

V gene TRBV7-2 combines with J gene TRBJ2-1; TRBD2 matches at 7 bases. The CDR3 spans 16 residues. The J segment lost 7 bases and the V segment lost 0 bases, leaving 9 bases of the junction unmatched. The V gene's germline CDR1 is SGHTA and CDR2 FQGNSA. CDR3 DNA: TGTGCCAGCAGCTTAGCTAGAGGTAGCGGGCGAAATGAGCAGTTCTTC. Protein sequence: CASSLARGSGRNEQFF.

The chain carries TRBV15 and TRBJ2-2; D is unclear. CDR1 and CDR2 (germline): LNHNV, YYDKDF (reference sequence). V lost 3 bases and J lost 2, with 4 bases in between. The CDR3 loop spans 13 amino acids. The CDR3 here is CATSSINTGELFF. Here the CDR3 DNA reads TGTGCCACCAGCAGTATAAACACCGGGGAGCTGTTTTTT.

The chain couples TRBV28 to TRBJ1-4, with D possibly matching TRBD1 (6 bases). Between the trimmed V and J ends, which lost 6 bases and 1 base, there was a span of 21 bases. CDR1 MDHEN and CDR2 SYDVKM come from the germline V gene. The CDR3 totals 18 residues. CDR3 loop: CASSRGLRGRLTNEKLFF. As DNA, the CDR3 is TGTGCCAGCAGCCGAGGGCTCAGGGGTCGGTTAACTAATGAAAAACTGTTTTTT.

The V call is TRBV2, the J call TRBJ1-3; the D is unclear. This CDR3 has 15 residues. The germline V gene has CDR1 SNHLY and CDR2 FYNNEI. V shed 6 bases and J shed 4 bases, with 16 bases lying between them. The CDR3 coding sequence is TGTGCCAGCAGGGGTCTACCAACTAGAGGAAACACCATATATTTT. Its protein is CASRGLPTRGNTIYF.

This chain connects TRBV19 to TRBJ1-5, with D possibly TRBD1 on 5 matching bases. The length of the CDR3 is 14 residues. Per germline, CDR1 LNHDA and CDR2 SQIVND (reference sequence). Trimming took off 5 bases at V and 7 bases at J, with 15 bases between the two ends. The CDR3 here is CASSPGRDGQPQHF. In DNA, the CDR3 is TGTGCCAGTAGTCCAGGGAGGGATGGGCAGCCCCAGCATTTT. Filled out from reference TRBV19 and TRBJ1-5, the complete variable domain reads DGGITQSPKYLFRKEGQNVTLSCEQNLNHDAMYWYRQDPGQGLRLIYYSQIVNDFQKGDIAEGYSVSREKKESFPLTVTSAQKNPTAFYLCASSPGRDGQPQHFGDGTRLSIL.

The chain carries TRBV6-5 and TRBJ1-5; a weak D match, TRBD1 (5 bases). Germline V gene data show CDR1 as MNHEY and CDR2 as SVGAGI. The CDR3 contains 14 residues. V was cut by 7 bases and J by 7 bases, with 17 bases left in between. The CDR3 reads CASTTEGLYQPQHF. For the CDR3, the DNA is TGTGCCAGCACGACAGAGGGGTTATACCAGCCCCAGCATTTT.

The chain carries TRBV4-1 and TRBJ2-1; D may correspond to TRBD1 or TRBD2 (5 bases each). Germline loops: CDR1 MGHRA, CDR2 YSYEKL. The CDR3 extends over 16 amino acids. V was clipped by 0 bases and J by 4 bases, with 13 bases between them. CDR3 coding DNA: TGCGCCAGCAGCCAAGAGAAGGGACCAGGTTACAATGAGCAGTTCTTC. It yields the protein CASSQEKGPGYNEQFF.

The chain joins TRBV20-1 to TRBJ2-1; 10 bases are a match to TRBD2. The CDR3 contains 11 residues. The V gene end was trimmed by 1 base and the J gene end by 15 bases; junction bases not matched to a gene: 3. CDR1 and CDR2 from the germline V gene are DFQATT and SNEGSKA (reference sequence). Here the CDR3 DNA reads TGCAGTGCTAGAGTCCTAGCGGGAGTGTTCTTC. Translated: CSARVLAGVFF.

The genes are TRBV6-5 and TRBJ2-7, with TRBD1 identical over 8 bases. The germline CDR1 and CDR2 sequences are MNHEY and SVGAGI. The CDR3 runs 15 residues. Trimming took 4 bases from V and 3 from J; bases not matched to a gene: 8. The CDR3: CASSFRTGLNYEQYF. CDR3 in DNA: TGTGCCAGCAGTTTTCGGACAGGGCTAAACTACGAGCAGTACTTC.

This rearrangement joins TRBV5-4 to TRBJ1-1, with a tentative D call TRBD1 (6 bases). This CDR3 is built from 14 residues. Germline lookup yields CDR1 SGHNT and CDR2 YYREEE (reference sequence). The V and J ends lost 6 bases and 5 bases respectively, with 17 bases between them. The chain's CDR3 is CASTLTDRGTEAFF. The CDR3 bases are TGTGCCAGCACCCTGACGGACAGAGGAACTGAAGCTTTCTTT.

This chain connects TRBV28 to TRBJ1-2; D might be TRBD1 (5 bases). The germline CDR1 and CDR2 sequences are MDHEN and SYDVKM. There are 14 residues in the CDR3. The V and J ends lost 6 bases and 2 bases respectively, with 13 bases between them. CDR3 in amino acids: CASRPGPRNYGYTF. DNA of the CDR3: TGTGCCAGCAGACCGGGACCCCGAAACTATGGCTACACCTTC.

The table lists this clone with a few counts. V and J are TRBV5-5 and TRBJ2-4; the D is unclear. Trimming left V 4 bases short and J 0 bases short, with 11 bases between. This CDR3 is built from 15 residues. The germline V gene encodes CDR1 SGHKS and CDR2 YYEKEE (reference sequence). The CDR3 sequence: CASSRVWGAKNIQYF. CDR3 in DNA: TGTGCCAGCAGCCGGGTCTGGGGAGCCAAAAACATTCAGTACTTC.